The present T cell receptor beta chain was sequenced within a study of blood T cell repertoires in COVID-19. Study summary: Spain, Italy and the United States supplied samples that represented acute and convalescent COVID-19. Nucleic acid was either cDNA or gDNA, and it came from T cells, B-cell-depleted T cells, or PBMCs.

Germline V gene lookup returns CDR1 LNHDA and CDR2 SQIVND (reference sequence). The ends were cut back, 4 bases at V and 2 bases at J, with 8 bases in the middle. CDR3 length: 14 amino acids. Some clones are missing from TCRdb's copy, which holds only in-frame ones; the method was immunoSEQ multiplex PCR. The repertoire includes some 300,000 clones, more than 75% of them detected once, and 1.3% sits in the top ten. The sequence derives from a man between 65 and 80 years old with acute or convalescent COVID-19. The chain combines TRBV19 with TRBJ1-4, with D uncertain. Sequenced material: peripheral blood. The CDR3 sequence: CASSSSATNEKLFF. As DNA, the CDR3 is TGTGCCAGTAGTAGCTCAGCGACTAATGAAAAACTGTTTTTT.